This T cell receptor beta chain came from a study of T cell responses to AZD1222 COVID-19 vaccine. TCRdb's copy holds only in-frame clones and misses some; the assay was immunoSEQ multiplex PCR. The profile covers 120,000 to 150,000 clones, with approximately 94% appearing a single time and 5.1% taken by the ten largest. Details on this clone: Its antigen is not known.

Germline trimming cut 4 bases from V and 5 bases from J; bases unmatched to any gene: 8. This CDR3 has 15 amino acids. CDR1 and CDR2 (germline): MNHEY, SMNVEV (reference sequence). General study results and limits: Recipients of two AZD1222 doses showed rising Spike-specific TCR breadth and depth. Among AZD1222 vaccinees, only five to seven were seropositive at baseline. Repertoires were sampled only after the peak T cell response. Vaccine-associated CD4 TCRs spanned spike, dominant at 160-218 and 743-854.

The chain recombines TRBV27 with TRBJ1-2, with 9 bases that match TRBD1. The sample consisted of peripheral blood, taken on day 0 of AZD1222 vaccination. The clonotype was recovered from an adult in good health. The CDR3 protein is CASSSMGQGDYGYTF. The CDR3 DNA follows: TGTGCCAGCAGTTCAATGGGACAGGGAGATTATGGCTACACCTTC.